Sequencing of this T cell receptor (beta chain) was carried out in a study of T-cell reconstitution after alpha-beta-depleted transplantation in children. The V segment lost 5 bases and the J segment 2 bases; nucleotides outside the gene matches: 9. The CDR3 extends over 16 amino acids. This clonotype was recorded many times. Unique molecular identifiers were used to barcode this TCRbeta library. TCRdb reprocessed the PCR reads with MiXCR, giving one entry per CDR3 protein. The sample includes some 600,000 distinct CDR3 sequences, roughly 15% seen only once; the top ten take 0.8% to 1.1%. The gene calls are TRBV12-3 or TRBV12-4 and TRBJ2-5; 9 bases match TRBD2. The receptor was isolated from a human donor who donated a stem cell graft to a child with acute myeloid leukemia. Sequencing used PBMCs from the stem cell graft donor, obtained from the stem cell graft. Here the CDR3 reads CASSVGGGESQETQYF. The DNA of the CDR3 is TGTGCCAGCAGTGTCGGCGGGGGGGAAAGTCAAGAGACCCAGTACTTC.